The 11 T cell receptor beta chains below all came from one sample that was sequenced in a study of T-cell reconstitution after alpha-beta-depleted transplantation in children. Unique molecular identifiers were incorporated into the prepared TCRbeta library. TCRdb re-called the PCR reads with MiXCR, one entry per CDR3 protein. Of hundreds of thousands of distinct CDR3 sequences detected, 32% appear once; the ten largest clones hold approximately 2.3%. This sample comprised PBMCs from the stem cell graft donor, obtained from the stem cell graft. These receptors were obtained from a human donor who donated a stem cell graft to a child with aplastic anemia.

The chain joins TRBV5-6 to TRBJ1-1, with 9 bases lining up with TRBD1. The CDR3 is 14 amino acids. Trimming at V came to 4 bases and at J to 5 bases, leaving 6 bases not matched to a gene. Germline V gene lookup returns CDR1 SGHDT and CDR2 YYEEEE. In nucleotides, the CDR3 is TGTGCCAGCAGCCGAGGACAGGGGCGAACTGAAGCTTTCTTT. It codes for CASSRGQGRTEAFF.

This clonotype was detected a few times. The CDR3 spells CASSRQAPYNEQFF. The CDR3 region has the DNA TGTGCCAGCAGTCGGCAGGCTCCATACAATGAGCAGTTCTTC. The chain has TRBV27 and TRBJ2-1; the D is unclear. This CDR3 contains 14 residues. V lost 5 bases to trimming and J lost 4 bases, with 12 bases between them. Germline V gene data show CDR1 as MNHEY and CDR2 as SMNVEV (reference sequence).

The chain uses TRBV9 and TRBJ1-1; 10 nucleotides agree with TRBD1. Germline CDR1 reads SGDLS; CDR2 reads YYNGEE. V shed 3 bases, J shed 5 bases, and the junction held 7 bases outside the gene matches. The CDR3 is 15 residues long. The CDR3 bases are TGTGCCAGCAGCGCTCGGGACAGGGGAAGTACTGAAGCTTTCTTT. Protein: CASSARDRGSTEAFF. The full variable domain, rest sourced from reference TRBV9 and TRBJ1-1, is DSGVTQTPKHLITATGQRVTLRCSPRSGDLSVYWYQQSLDQGLQFLIQYYNGEERAKGNILERFSAQQFPDLHSELNLSSLELGDSALYFCASSARDRGSTEAFFGQGTRLTVV.

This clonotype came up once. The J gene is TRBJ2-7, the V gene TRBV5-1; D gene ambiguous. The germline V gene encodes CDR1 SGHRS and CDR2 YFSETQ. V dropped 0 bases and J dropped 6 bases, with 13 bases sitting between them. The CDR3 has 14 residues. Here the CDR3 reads CASSLEISRSEQYF. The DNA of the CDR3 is TGCGCCAGCAGCTTGGAAATTTCGAGAAGCGAGCAGTACTTC.

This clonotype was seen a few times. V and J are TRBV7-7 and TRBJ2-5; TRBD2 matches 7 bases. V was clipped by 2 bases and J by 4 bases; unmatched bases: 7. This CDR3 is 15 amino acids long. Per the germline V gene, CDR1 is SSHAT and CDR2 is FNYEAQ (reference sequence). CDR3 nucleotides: TGTGCCAGCAGCTTAACTGGGAGGGCCGGAGAGACCCAGTACTTC. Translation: CASSLTGRAGETQYF.

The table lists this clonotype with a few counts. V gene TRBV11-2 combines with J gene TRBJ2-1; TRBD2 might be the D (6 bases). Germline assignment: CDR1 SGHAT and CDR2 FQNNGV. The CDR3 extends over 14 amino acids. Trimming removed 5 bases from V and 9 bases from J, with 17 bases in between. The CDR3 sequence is CASSPAGSTREQFF. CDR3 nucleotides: TGTGCCAGCAGCCCAGCGGGCTCTACGCGTGAGCAGTTCTTC.

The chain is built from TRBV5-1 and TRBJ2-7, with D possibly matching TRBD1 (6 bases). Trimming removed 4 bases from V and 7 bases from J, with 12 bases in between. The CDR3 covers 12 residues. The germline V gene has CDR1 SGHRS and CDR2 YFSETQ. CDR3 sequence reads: CASSQGLREQYF. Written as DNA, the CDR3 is TGCGCCAGCAGCCAGGGGCTGCGGGAGCAGTACTTC. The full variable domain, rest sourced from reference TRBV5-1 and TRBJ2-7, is KAGVTQTPRYLIKTRGQQVTLSCSPISGHRSVSWYQQTPGQGLQFLFEYFSETQRNKGNFPGRFSGRQFSNSRSEMNVSTLELGDSALYLCASSQGLREQYFGPGTRLTVT.

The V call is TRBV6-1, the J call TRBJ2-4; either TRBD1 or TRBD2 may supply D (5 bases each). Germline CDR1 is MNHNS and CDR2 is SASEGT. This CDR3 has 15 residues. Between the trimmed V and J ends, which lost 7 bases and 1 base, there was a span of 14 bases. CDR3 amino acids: CASKPGTNAKNIQYF. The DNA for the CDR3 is TGTGCCAGCAAACCAGGGACGAATGCCAAAAACATTCAGTACTTC.

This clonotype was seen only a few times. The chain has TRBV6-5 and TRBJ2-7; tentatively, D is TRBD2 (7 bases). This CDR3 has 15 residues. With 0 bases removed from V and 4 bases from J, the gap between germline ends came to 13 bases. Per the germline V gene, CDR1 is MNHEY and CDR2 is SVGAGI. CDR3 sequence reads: CASSYSRGGVYEQYF. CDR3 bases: TGTGCCAGCAGTTACTCGAGGGGGGGAGTTTACGAGCAGTACTTC.

CDR3 protein: CASSHNTEAFF. The DNA for the CDR3 is TGTGCCAGCTCACACAACACTGAAGCTTTCTTT. This chain links TRBV18 with TRBJ1-1, with unresolved D. The germline gives CDR1 KGHSH, CDR2 LQKENI. V lost 4 bases to trimming and J lost 2 bases, with 2 bases between them. This CDR3 region has 11 residues.

CDR3 DNA: TGCGCCAGCAGCCAAGAGGTAGCGGCCACCAACATAGGAGAGCAGTTCTTC. This translates into CASSQEVAATNIGEQFF. V is TRBV4-3 and J is TRBJ2-1, with a weak D call TRBD2 (6 bases). This CDR3 comprises 17 residues. V lost 0 bases and J 10 bases, leaving 22 bases between the germline ends. Germline CDR1 LGHNA, CDR2 YSLEER.